This paragraph covers one TCR beta chain sequence. Its cognate antigen has yet to be identified. One base away there is no much larger clone; base qualities are not given. The germline V gene provides CDR1 KGHSH and CDR2 LQKENI. After removal of 0 bases from V and 5 bases from J, the junction retains 7 bases not matched to a gene. Including cysteine and phenylalanine, the CDR3 has 15 amino acids. CDR3 DNA is the only sequence kept; it has 45 bases, read in frame from the first base. Patients with a history of autoimmune disease or receiving systemic immunosuppression were excluded from the trial. Peripheral blood for TCR sequencing was collected from all dose cohorts at baseline, on cycle 4 day 1, and on cycle 7 day 1. Samples were obtained from an open-label, multicenter, first-in-human phase I dose-escalation trial of ivuxolimab. The trial enrolled adults with locally advanced or metastatic head and neck squamous cell, hepatocellular, melanoma or renal cell carcinoma. Before TCR sequencing, CD4+ T cells and CD8+ T cells were sorted from peripheral blood as separate populations.

This sample is drawn from a study of OX40 agonist ivuxolimab in advanced cancers. Regarding the study in general: Ivuxolimab, which targeted the costimulatory receptor OX40 (CD134), was an agonistic, fully human IgG2 monoclonal antibody. The paper covers the monotherapy dose-escalation part of the phase I ivuxolimab trial, which included N ≈ 52 patients. Intravenous ivuxolimab was administered to patients every 2 weeks at six dose levels: 0.01, 0.1, 0.3, 1.5, 3 and 10 mg/kg. Partial responses occurred in three dose-escalation patients, of whom one had hepatocellular carcinoma and two had cutaneous melanoma. The point of sequencing TCRbeta in the periphery was to test whether ivuxolimab changed TCR sequence diversity and drove clonal T-cell expansion. Prior anti-PD-1, anti-PD-L1 or anti-CTLA-4 therapy was permitted, and 40% of dose-escalation patients had received checkpoint inhibitors. A male proportion of nearly 85% and a mean age of roughly 55 years, ranging from 23 to 79, were recorded for the dose-escalation cohort. Of the approximately 54 dose-escalation patients, hepatocellular carcinoma was present in approximately 20, melanoma in some 15, renal cell carcinoma in 9 and head and neck cancer in 9. What the authors observed across the whole study: Clonal expansion of both CD4+ and CD8+ blood T cells was observed from baseline to week 6 at doses 0.1 to 3.0 mg/kg. Low levels of normalized T-cell clonal expansion were also seen in some patients who did not respond. In partial responders in the 0.1-3.0 mg/kg groups, normalized peripheral clonal expansion was found to be among the lowest, especially among CD8+ T cells. The antigen specificity of the clonally expanded peripheral T cells was not determined. After ivuxolimab, expanded clones were on average more numerous among CD8+ T cells than among CD4+ T cells.

To sequence the TCRbeta CDR3 region, genomic DNA was isolated from the sorted cells. TCRbeta CDR3 regions were sequenced using the immunoSEQ Assay. TCRdb obtained this table from immuneACCESS and retained in-frame rearrangements with V and J assigned. These tables miss some clones; where compared with another copy, unresolved V genes account for less than half of the shortfall, and the remainder is unexplained. The sample includes tens of thousands of clones, with over 80% observed a single time. Approximately 7.5% of the sample comes from the top ten. The rearrangement combines TRBV18 with TRBJ2-7; TRBD1 lines up with 7 middle nucleotides. The receptor was isolated from an adult with an advanced solid tumor such as melanoma, head and neck, liver or kidney cancer. The starting material was CD4+ or CD8+ T cells sorted from blood, obtained in a trial of the OX40 agonist ivuxolimab. In nucleotides, the sequence is TGTGCCAGCTCACCACCGGGGACAGAGCGCAACGAGCAGTACTTC. Translated, it gives CASSPPGTERNEQYF.